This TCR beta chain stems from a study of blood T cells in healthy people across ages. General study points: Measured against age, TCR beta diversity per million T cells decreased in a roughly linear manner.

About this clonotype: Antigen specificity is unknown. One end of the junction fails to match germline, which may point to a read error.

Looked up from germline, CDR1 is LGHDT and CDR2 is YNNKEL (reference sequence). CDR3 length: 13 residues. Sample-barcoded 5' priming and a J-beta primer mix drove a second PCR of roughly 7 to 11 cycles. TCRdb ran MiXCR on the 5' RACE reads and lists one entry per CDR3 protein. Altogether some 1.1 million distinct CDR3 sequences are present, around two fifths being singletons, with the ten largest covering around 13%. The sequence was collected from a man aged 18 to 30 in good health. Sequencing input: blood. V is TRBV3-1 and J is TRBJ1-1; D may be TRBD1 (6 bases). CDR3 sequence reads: CACSPGGGTEAFF. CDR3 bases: TGTGCCTGCAGCCCTGGAGGGGGCACTGAAGCTTTCTTT.